Presented here are 8 T cell receptor beta chains from one specimen sequenced in a study of identifying expanded T cells in peripheral blood. Using immunoSEQ multiplex PCR, the repertoire was profiled, and TCRdb retains in-frame clones only, with some absent. The table records more than 70,000 clones, about 86% of them present only once. The sequenced sample was blood. The receptors shown here come from a person between 18 and 75 years old in good health.

The V and J genes are TRBV7-6 and TRBJ2-7, with 7 bases lining up with TRBD1. CDR3 length: 16 amino acids. CDR1 is SGHVS, CDR2 FNYEAQ, per germline. V lost 5 bases to trimming and J lost 3 bases; unmatched junction nucleotides: 13. DNA of the CDR3: TGTGCCAGCAGCCCCTACCTAATCGGGACAGACTACGAGCAGTACTTC. Translation: CASSPYLIGTDYEQYF.

The rearrangement joins TRBV9 to TRBJ1-1; D might be TRBD1 (5 bases). Germline loops: CDR1 SGDLS, CDR2 YYNGEE. Trimming cost V 2 bases and J 1 base, with 12 bases left between them. This CDR3 spans 15 amino acids. This CDR3 is CASSVREQANTEAFF. The CDR3 DNA follows: TGTGCCAGCAGCGTGAGAGAACAGGCGAACACTGAAGCTTTCTTT.

The chain carries TRBV19 and TRBJ1-1, with D tentatively TRBD1 (6 bases). This CDR3 has 13 residues. From germline, CDR1 is LNHDA and CDR2 SQIVND (reference sequence). The ends were cut back, 9 bases at V and 3 bases at J, with 14 bases in the middle. The CDR3 coding sequence is TGTGCCAGCTGGGACACCGGCTACACTGAAGCTTTCTTT. Protein product: CASWDTGYTEAFF.

The rearrangement joins TRBV27 to TRBJ1-5; D not certain. Looked up from germline, CDR1 is MNHEY and CDR2 is SMNVEV (reference sequence). The V and J ends lost 3 bases and 7 bases respectively, with 7 bases between them. The CDR3 consists of 12 residues. The CDR3 sequence: CASSFLGQPQHF. The CDR3 DNA reads as TGTGCCAGCAGTTTTTTGGGGCAGCCCCAGCATTTT.

J is TRBJ2-5 and V is TRBV7-9; TRBD1 agrees at 7 bases. The germline CDR1 and CDR2 sequences are SEHNR and FQNEAQ (reference sequence). V was clipped by 5 bases and J by 4 bases; unmatched bases: 16. CDR3 length equals 17 residues. CDR3 region: CASSPSGDRQLSETQYF. CDR3 nucleotide sequence: TGTGCCAGCAGCCCCTCCGGGGACAGACAACTCTCAGAGACCCAGTACTTC.

The sample holds one count of this clone. The genes are TRBV19 and TRBJ1-2; possibly TRBD1 for D (5 bases). Trimming shortened V by 0 bases and J by 3 bases, and 17 bases separated the two germline ends. The CDR3 has 17 residues. Looked up from germline, CDR1 is LNHDA and CDR2 is SQIVND (reference sequence). CDR3 DNA sequence: TGTGCCAGTAGTATAGATCAGCCCAGGGACGGATACTATGGCTACACCTTC. This gives the protein CASSIDQPRDGYYGYTF.

Details on this clone: At one boundary the junction diverges from the germline segment, which might be a read error. The chain is built from TRBV6-1 and TRBJ2-2; D is perhaps TRBD1 or TRBD2 (5 bases each). CDR1 and CDR2 (germline): MNHNS, SASEGT. The length of the CDR3 is 14 residues. The DNA for the CDR3 is TGTGCCCACCGGGAAGCAGGGAACCCCGGGGAGCTGTTTTTT. Its protein product is CAHREAGNPGELFF.

In this sample, this clone turned up once. The CDR3 region has the DNA TGTGCCAGCAGCCGGTCGTCCACTAATGAAAAACTGTTTTTT. It encodes CASSRSSTNEKLFF. V is TRBV14 and J is TRBJ1-4; the D is unclear. CDR1 is SGHDN and CDR2 is FVKESK in the germline V gene. The CDR3 totals 14 residues. The V and J ends lost 4 bases and 2 bases respectively, with 8 bases between them. Complete variable domain (other parts from reference TRBV14 and TRBJ1-4): EAGVTQFPSHSVIEKGQTVTLRCDPISGHDNLYWYRRVMGKEIKFLLHFVKESKQDESGMPNNRFLAERTGGTYSTLKVQPAELEDSGVYFCASSRSSTNEKLFFGSGTQLSVL.